These 20 T cell receptor beta chains originate from one sample sequenced in a study of cytomegalovirus exposure and HLA in healthy donors. PCR employed 60 Vbeta and 13 Jbeta primers. Sequencing was performed with immunoSEQ multiplex PCR; in TCRdb, only in-frame clones are kept and a portion is missing. The table shows about 120,000 clones, with 70% to 85% occurring only once. Sequenced: PBMCs. All receptors come from a man aged 25-40 years in good health and CMV-seropositive.

The chain couples TRBV19 to TRBJ1-5; the D is unclear. The V gene's germline CDR1 is LNHDA and CDR2 SQIVND (reference sequence). This CDR3 contains 15 residues. V was pared by 3 bases and J by 3 bases, with 12 bases between. In DNA form, the CDR3 reads TGTGCCAGTAGTATGGGAGGCAGACCCAATCAGCCCCAGCATTTT. As protein: CASSMGGRPNQPQHF.

This chain uses TRBV5-6 with TRBJ2-1; D possibly corresponds to TRBD1 (6 bases). CDR1 and CDR2 (germline): SGHDT, YYEEEE. V lost 2 bases and J 3 bases, leaving 21 bases between the germline ends. This CDR3 comprises 18 residues. The CDR3: CASSLSYRDIGRYNEQFF. In DNA, the CDR3 is TGTGCCAGCAGCTTATCATACCGGGACATCGGGCGCTACAATGAGCAGTTCTTC.

The V gene is TRBV29-1, the J gene TRBJ2-2, with 8 bases matching TRBD1. The CDR3 sequence is 14 residues long. CDR1 and CDR2 (germline): SQVTM, ANQGSEA. Trimming at V came to 6 bases and at J to 1 base, leaving 4 bases not matched to a gene. The CDR3 reads CSVDRAGNTGELFF. The CDR3 coding sequence is TGCAGCGTGGACAGGGCCGGGAACACCGGGGAGCTGTTTTTT.

In regard to this clone: The CDR3 does not end in the conserved phenylalanine or tryptophan, so this is likely a read error. J is TRBJ1-2 and V is TRBV2; 9 nucleotides line up with TRBD1. CDR1 and CDR2 from the germline V gene are SNHLY and FYNNEI. The CDR3 consists of 13 residues. V trimming: 7 bases; J trimming: 8 bases; junction bases outside the gene matches: 8. CDR3 loop: CASTFDRGNGYTL. The CDR3 DNA follows: TGTGCCAGCACCTTTGACAGGGGGAACGGCTACACCCTC.

This clone was counted once. The chain combines TRBV11-3 with TRBJ2-5, with a weak D call TRBD2 (6 bases). The CDR3 loop spans 15 amino acids. Germline CDR1 is SGHNT and CDR2 is YENEEA. V was shortened by 5 bases and J by 5 bases, with 18 bases between the two germline ends. The CDR3 protein is CASSGGGLLSETQYF. CDR3 DNA sequence: TGTGCCAGCAGCGGAGGAGGGCTACTATCGGAGACCCAGTACTTC.

This clone has just one count. The CDR3 here is CASSTSGTGSLINSPLHF. The CDR3 nucleotides read TGTGCCAGCAGTACTTCCGGGACAGGGAGCCTCATTAATTCACCCCTCCACTTT. The V and J genes are TRBV27 and TRBJ1-6; 9 positions agree with TRBD1. Germline CDR1 is MNHEY and CDR2 is SMNVEV (reference sequence). The CDR3 is 18 amino acids. V trimming: 5 bases; J trimming: 6 bases; junction bases outside the gene matches: 14.

The V gene is TRBV27, the J gene TRBJ2-1; 9 bases map to TRBD1. The CDR3 covers 11 residues. Germline assignment: CDR1 MNHEY and CDR2 SMNVEV (reference sequence). Trimming removed 7 bases from V and 15 bases from J; junction bases left unmatched: 7. The DNA for the CDR3 is TGTGCCAGCAAGACAGGGGGGGTTGGGTTCTTC. Its protein product is CASKTGGVGFF.

The chain employs TRBV5-6 and TRBJ2-1, with D maybe TRBD1 (5 bases). Germline values: CDR1 SGHDT, CDR2 YYEEEE. V shed 2 bases and J shed 0 bases, with 12 bases lying between them. This CDR3 region has 16 residues. In DNA, the CDR3 is TGTGCCAGCAGCTTCCAGGGTCCCAGCTCCTACAATGAGCAGTTCTTC. The encoded protein is CASSFQGPSSYNEQFF.

A word on this clone: Other DNA sequences in the sample encode the same CDR3. V usage is TRBV25-1 and J usage is TRBJ1-3; D is unresolved. V was clipped by 5 bases and J by 0 bases, with 5 bases between them. The CDR3 spans 13 residues. From germline, CDR1 is MGHDK and CDR2 SYGVNS. Here the CDR3 DNA reads TGTGCCAGCAGTTCTCGCTCTGGAAACACCATATATTTT. Protein product: CASSSRSGNTIYF.

The CDR3 reads CASSTTGGYTEAFF. In DNA, the CDR3 is TGTGCCAGTAGTACCACAGGGGGCTACACTGAAGCTTTCTTT. The J gene is TRBJ1-1, the V gene TRBV19; 9 bases are a match to TRBD1. J gave up 3 bases and V 4 bases, and 3 bases lay outside the gene matches. This CDR3 has 14 amino acids. Germline CDR1 and CDR2: LNHDA and SQIVND (reference sequence).

This clone appeared once. The chain recombines TRBV30 with TRBJ2-1; D might be TRBD1 (7 bases). From germline, CDR1 is GTSNPN and CDR2 SVGIG (reference sequence). This CDR3 is 14 amino acids long. Trimming took 3 bases from V and 5 from J, leaving 14 bases between them. The CDR3 spells CAWSRGDRDNEQFF. The CDR3 nucleotides are TGTGCCTGGAGCAGGGGGGATCGGGACAATGAGCAGTTCTTC.

CDR3 in DNA: TGTGCCAGCTCACCACGTCGAATATCAGGGAACACTGAAGCTTTCTTT. It specifies CASSPRRISGNTEAFF. This chain joins TRBV18 and TRBJ1-1; no reliable D call. The V end was cut by 1 base, the J end by 1 base, with 13 bases between. The CDR3 totals 16 residues. Germline CDR1 is KGHSH and CDR2 is LQKENI.

The rearrangement links TRBV5-1 to TRBJ2-7; 7 bases line up with TRBD1. Losses at the gene ends were 2 bases for V and 2 bases for J; bases not matched to a gene: 4. Germline V gives CDR1 SGHRS, CDR2 YFSETQ. The CDR3 is made up of 14 amino acids. The CDR3 DNA follows: TGCGCCAGCAGCTTTACTACAGGGGCCTACGAGCAGTACTTC. It codes for CASSFTTGAYEQYF.

As concerns this clone: At one boundary the junction diverges from the germline segment, which might be a read error. CDR3 bases: TGTTCCAGCAGCTTAGGACTGACCTACGAGCAGTACTTC. Its translation: CSSSLGLTYEQYF. V gene TRBV7-9 combines with J gene TRBJ2-7, with D possibly being TRBD2 (5 bases). Germline CDR1 is SEHNR and CDR2 is FQNEAQ (reference sequence). The CDR3 covers 13 residues.

The chain couples TRBV4-2 to TRBJ2-4; the match to TRBD2 covers 7 bases. There are 16 residues in the CDR3. The germline CDR1 and CDR2 sequences are LGHNA and YNFKEQ. V shed 2 bases, J shed 7 bases, and the junction held 11 bases outside the gene matches. This CDR3 is CASSQLSGGFGNIQYF. CDR3 bases: TGTGCCAGCAGCCAATTGTCCGGGGGGTTTGGGAACATTCAGTACTTC.

The chain has TRBV27 and TRBJ2-1; no clear D. With 2 bases removed from V and 12 bases from J, the gap between germline ends came to 8 bases. CDR1 and CDR2 from the germline V gene are MNHEY and SMNVEV (reference sequence). CDR3 length: 11 amino acids. In DNA, the CDR3 is TGTGCCAGCAGTTTAGGGCATATGCAGTTCTTC. This gives the protein CASSLGHMQFF.

A few counts support this clone. The chain combines TRBV5-1 with TRBJ1-4; TRBD1 aligns across 7 bases. J was trimmed by 4 bases and V by 0 bases; bases with no gene match: 6. Germline loops: CDR1 SGHRS, CDR2 YFSETQ. This CDR3 comprises 16 residues. The chain's CDR3 is CASSLEGTARNEKLFF. Here the CDR3 DNA reads TGCGCCAGCAGCTTGGAGGGGACAGCGCGTAATGAAAAACTGTTTTTT.

The J gene is TRBJ2-3, the V gene TRBV25-1; no firm D call. The ends were cut back, 7 bases at V and 1 base at J, with 12 bases in the middle. CDR1 is MGHDK, CDR2 SYGVNS, per germline. The CDR3 sequence is 14 residues long. CDR3 amino acids: CASTRGPGTDTQYF. The DNA for the CDR3 is TGTGCCAGCACCCGTGGGCCAGGCACAGATACGCAGTATTTT.

This chain connects TRBV11-2 to TRBJ2-7; 8 nucleotides line up with TRBD2. CDR1 SGHAT and CDR2 FQNNGV come from the germline V gene. The V gene end was trimmed by 4 bases and the J gene end by 3 bases; junction bases not matched to a gene: 11. The CDR3 sequence is 16 residues long. CDR3 loop: CASSSPSPGLVYEQYF. The CDR3 region has the DNA TGTGCCAGCAGCTCACCTTCACCGGGACTAGTCTACGAGCAGTACTTC. Supplemented by reference TRBV11-2 and TRBJ2-7, the full variable domain reads EAGVAQSPRYKIIEKRQSVAFWCNPISGHATLYWYQQILGQGPKLLIQFQNNGVVDDSQLPKDRFSAERLKGVDSTLKIQPAKLEDSAVYLCASSSPSPGLVYEQYFGPGTRLTVT.

Only a few counts were recorded for this clone. The chain joins TRBV6-5 to TRBJ1-6, with a weak D call TRBD1 (5 bases). Trimming left V 1 base short and J 10 bases short, with 14 bases between. This CDR3 has 15 amino acids. Germline V lookup: CDR1 MNHEY, CDR2 SVGAGI. Here the CDR3 reads CASSYWGRVGSPLHF. The CDR3 DNA reads TGTGCCAGCAGTTACTGGGGCAGGGTAGGCTCACCCCTCCACTTT.